The 28 T cell receptor beta chains listed next were all sequenced from one sample in a study of T-cell reconstitution after alpha-beta-depleted transplantation in children. Unique molecular identifiers were incorporated when the TCRbeta library was constructed. A single record per CDR3 protein comes from TCRdb applying MiXCR to the PCR reads. The sample records about 500,000 distinct CDR3 sequences, roughly 33% being singletons. This specimen consisted of PBMCs from the stem cell graft donor, obtained from the stem cell graft. The receptor source for this set is a human donor who donated a stem cell graft to a child with aplastic anemia.

J is TRBJ2-7 and V is TRBV12-3 or TRBV12-4; D possibly corresponds to TRBD1 (6 bases). Trimming pared 5 bases from V and 2 bases from J, leaving 13 bases between. This CDR3 contains 14 residues. CDR3 coding DNA: TGTGCCAGCAGTAAACAGGGAACGGCCTACGAGCAGTACTTC. It translates to CASSKQGTAYEQYF.

J is TRBJ1-2 and V is TRBV29-1; D gene ambiguous. Germline V gene data show CDR1 as SQVTM and CDR2 as ANQGSEA. The CDR3 length is 12 residues. Trimming took off 7 bases at V and 8 bases at J, with 17 bases between the two ends. The CDR3 spells CSASRGGQGYTF. The DNA of the CDR3 is TGCAGCGCATCGCGGGGAGGTCAAGGCTACACCTTC.

This chain connects TRBV5-1 to TRBJ2-7; 12 bases agree with TRBD1. The V and J ends lost 4 bases and 5 bases, in that order; junction bases with no gene match: 7. The germline V gene has CDR1 SGHRS and CDR2 YFSETQ. The CDR3 spans 15 residues. The CDR3 here is CASSAEGQGADEQYF. DNA of the CDR3: TGCGCCAGCAGCGCCGAGGGACAGGGGGCAGACGAGCAGTACTTC.

This chain connects TRBV9 to TRBJ2-7, with 8 bases aligning to TRBD1. Germline CDR1 SGDLS, CDR2 YYNGEE. This CDR3 spans 14 amino acids. V lost 0 bases to trimming and J lost 5 bases; unmatched junction nucleotides: 4. Written as DNA, the CDR3 is TGTGCCAGCAGCGTAGCTGGACAGGGCGACGAGCAGTACTTC. Residues: CASSVAGQGDEQYF. Full variable domain (outside the CDR3, taken from reference TRBV9 and TRBJ2-7): DSGVTQTPKHLITATGQRVTLRCSPRSGDLSVYWYQQSLDQGLQFLIQYYNGEERAKGNILERFSAQQFPDLHSELNLSSLELGDSALYFCASSVAGQGDEQYFGPGTRLTVT.

The CDR3 sequence is CAWDRGGKPQHF. DNA of the CDR3: TGTGCCTGGGACAGGGGGGGCAAGCCCCAGCATTTT. The chain uses TRBV30 and TRBJ1-5; 9 nucleotides align to TRBD1. With 5 bases clipped from V and 8 bases from J, the junction kept 4 bases outside the gene matches. Germline CDR1 is GTSNPN and CDR2 is SVGIG (reference sequence). The CDR3 is 12 residues long.

V is TRBV4-1 and J is TRBJ1-2; D unclear. CDR3 size: 15 residues. Trimming took off 1 base at V and 1 base at J, with 10 bases between the two ends. The germline V gene has CDR1 MGHRA and CDR2 YSYEKL. Here the CDR3 DNA reads TGCGCCAGCAGCCAAGGGGCCAGTGATAACTATGGCTACACCTTC. It translates to CASSQGASDNYGYTF.

The chain links TRBV9 to TRBJ1-2; TRBD1 is a possible D gene (6 bases). This CDR3 is 15 amino acids long. The V gene lost 4 bases and the J gene lost 7 bases, with 20 bases spanning the gap. Germline V lookup: CDR1 SGDLS, CDR2 YYNGEE. CDR3 residues: CASSPRTAGGFGYTF. The CDR3 coding sequence is TGTGCCAGCAGCCCCCGGACAGCCGGGGGATTTGGCTACACCTTC. Full variable domain (missing parts from reference TRBV9 and TRBJ1-2): DSGVTQTPKHLITATGQRVTLRCSPRSGDLSVYWYQQSLDQGLQFLIQYYNGEERAKGNILERFSAQQFPDLHSELNLSSLELGDSALYFCASSPRTAGGFGYTFGSGTRLTVV.

The chain is built from TRBV24-1 and TRBJ2-1; D unclear. V lost 4 bases, J lost 2 bases, and 8 bases lay in between. There are 14 residues in the CDR3. CDR1 is KGHDR and CDR2 is SFDVKD in the germline V gene. The chain's CDR3 is CATSENGAYNEQFF. The CDR3 region has the DNA TGTGCCACCAGTGAAAACGGAGCCTACAATGAGCAGTTCTTC.

This chain links TRBV4-3 with TRBJ1-1; 12 nucleotides match TRBD1. V lost 2 bases and J lost 4; bases outside the gene matches: 8. This CDR3 comprises 17 residues. Germline V lookup: CDR1 LGHNA, CDR2 YSLEER. CDR3 nucleotide sequence: TGCGCCAGCAGCCAATCTTGGGACAGGGGGCATTTCACTGAAGCTTTCTTT. Protein product: CASSQSWDRGHFTEAFF.

This clonotype was counted between two and nine times. The chain joins TRBV6-1 to TRBJ2-3, with 10 bases that match TRBD1. With V trimmed by 8 bases and J by 2 bases, 7 bases remained unmatched. This CDR3 spans 15 amino acids. Germline CDR1 MNHNS, CDR2 SASEGT. The chain's CDR3 is CASSRTGGDTDTQYF. CDR3 nucleotide sequence: TGTGCCAGCTCCCGGACAGGGGGAGACACAGATACGCAGTATTTT.

The chain is built from TRBV15 and TRBJ2-3, with D possibly TRBD2 on 5 matching bases. CDR1 is LNHNV, CDR2 YYDKDF, per germline (reference sequence). The CDR3 spans 18 residues. Trimming removed 3 bases at V and 0 bases at J, with 19 bases between. The chain's CDR3 is CATSSDAPPLASTDTQYF. Here the CDR3 DNA reads TGTGCCACCAGCAGCGATGCCCCCCCCCTAGCTAGCACAGATACGCAGTATTTT.

Ten or more counts support this clonotype. The rearrangement uses TRBV20-1 and TRBJ2-7, with 7 bases identical to TRBD1. With V trimmed by 3 bases and J by 3 bases, 8 bases remained unmatched. There are 14 residues in the CDR3. Per the germline V gene, CDR1 is DFQATT and CDR2 is SNEGSKA (reference sequence). Here the CDR3 DNA reads TGCAGTGCTAGGAGACAGGGACGACTCTACGAGCAGTACTTC. As protein: CSARRQGRLYEQYF.

The chain combines TRBV30 with TRBJ2-1; the D is unclear. Trimming left V 2 bases short and J 7 bases short, with 6 bases between. Germline V gene sequence: CDR1 GTSNPN, CDR2 SVGIG (reference sequence). This CDR3 is 11 amino acids long. CDR3 region: CAWSRENEQFF. In DNA form, the CDR3 reads TGTGCCTGGAGTAGAGAGAATGAGCAGTTCTTC.

This clonotype was seen a few times. The rearrangement links TRBV5-1 to TRBJ2-3; 9 bases align to TRBD2. CDR1 and CDR2 from the germline V gene are SGHRS and YFSETQ. The CDR3 runs to 17 residues. The trim removed 4 bases at V and 4 bases at J, leaving 13 bases unmatched. This CDR3 is CASSPGMVAGASDTQYF. DNA for the CDR3: TGCGCCAGCAGCCCTGGTATGGTAGCGGGAGCGTCAGATACGCAGTATTTT.

This clonotype was picked up a small number of times. The chain links TRBV20-1 to TRBJ1-4; maybe TRBD1 (5 bases). Per the germline V gene, CDR1 is DFQATT and CDR2 is SNEGSKA (reference sequence). The CDR3 extends over 13 amino acids. V lost 5 bases and J lost 3, with 10 bases in between. The CDR3 loop reads CSAPGASNEKLFF. Written as DNA, the CDR3 is TGCAGTGCTCCCGGGGCCTCTAATGAAAAACTGTTTTTT.

This clonotype was detected many times. The rearrangement uses TRBV7-2 and TRBJ1-5; 9 bases are a match to TRBD1. Trimming removed 6 bases from V and 1 base from J; junction bases left unmatched: 4. Germline loops: CDR1 SGHTA, CDR2 FQGNSA. This CDR3 region has 15 residues. CDR3 sequence (DNA): TGTGCCAGCAGTCGAGGACAGGGGAGCAATCAGCCCCAGCATTTT. It is translated as CASSRGQGSNQPQHF.

As regards this clonotype: One end of the junction does not line up with germline, which may come from a read error. The V and J genes are TRBV5-6 and TRBJ2-7; 8 bases align to TRBD1. Germline CDR1 reads SGHDT; CDR2 reads YYEEEE. The CDR3 totals 16 residues. CDR3: CASSEQGGFLPYEQYF. The CDR3 nucleotides read TGTGCCAGCAGCGAACAGGGGGGTTTCCTCCCCTATGAGCAGTACTTC.

The chain has TRBV6-5 and TRBJ2-7, with D unclear. V lost 4 bases and J lost 6, with 16 bases in between. The CDR3 totals 14 residues. CDR1 MNHEY and CDR2 SVGAGI come from the germline V gene. CDR3 residues: CASSLDWSAFEQYF. The DNA for the CDR3 is TGTGCCAGCAGTTTGGATTGGTCGGCTTTCGAGCAGTACTTC.

This clonotype was counted only a few times. The rearrangement uses TRBV29-1 and TRBJ2-7; D is possibly TRBD1 (6 bases). The germline gives CDR1 SQVTM, CDR2 ANQGSEA. The CDR3 is made up of 12 amino acids. V was clipped by 7 bases and J by 2 bases, with 12 bases between them. The CDR3 bases are TGCAGCGCCCGGACAGAAGCCTACGAGCAGTACTTC. This codes for CSARTEAYEQYF.

V is TRBV29-1 and J is TRBJ2-1; 7 positions match TRBD1. Germline CDR1 SQVTM, CDR2 ANQGSEA. V trimming: 5 bases; J trimming: 4 bases; junction bases outside the gene matches: 8. The CDR3 sequence is 14 residues long. The DNA for the CDR3 is TGCAGCGTTATTACCGGGACAGCTTACAATGAGCAGTTCTTC. This translates into CSVITGTAYNEQFF.

The chain combines TRBV12-3 or TRBV12-4 with TRBJ2-1; D ambiguous. The CDR3 runs to 12 residues. Trimming removed 3 bases from V and 7 bases from J, with 7 bases in between. CDR3 DNA sequence: TGTGCCAGCAGTTTCAGTAAAAATGAGCAGTTCTTC. Its translation is CASSFSKNEQFF.

This clonotype has just a few counts. The chain joins TRBV12-3 or TRBV12-4 to TRBJ2-1, with 12 bases lining up with TRBD2. This CDR3 has 15 residues. J was trimmed by 6 bases and V by 8 bases; bases with no gene match: 8. CDR3 nucleotides: TGTGCCAGCGCTCCGGGACTAGCGGGCAGCAATGAGCAGTTCTTC. Translation gives CASAPGLAGSNEQFF.

The chain employs TRBV12-3 or TRBV12-4 and TRBJ2-1, with D perhaps TRBD2 (7 bases). The germline V and J ends were trimmed by 4 bases and 3 bases, with 28 bases remaining between them. This CDR3 region has 20 residues. The CDR3 DNA is TGTGCCAGCAGTTCGGTTTGGGGGCTAGCGAAGGGGGGGGGCTACAATGAGCAGTTCTTC. Its protein product is CASSSVWGLAKGGGYNEQFF.

CDR3 bases: TGCGCCAGCAGCCAAGATCCCCAGGGGGGAGAGCAGTACGTC. Amino acid sequence: CASSQDPQGGEQYV. The J gene is TRBJ2-7, the V gene TRBV4-1; a weak D match, TRBD1 (7 bases). The V gene's germline CDR1 is MGHRA and CDR2 YSYEKL. This CDR3 has 14 amino acids. Trimming pared 0 bases from V and 7 bases from J, leaving 13 bases between.

The chain recombines TRBV6-5 with TRBJ1-3; D is unclear. Germline V gives CDR1 MNHEY, CDR2 SVGAGI. The length of the CDR3 is 17 residues. Trimming took off 0 bases at V and 3 bases at J, with 15 bases between the two ends. The CDR3 is CASSYSHSRANGNTIYF. The CDR3 bases are TGTGCCAGCAGTTACTCCCACAGCCGGGCAAATGGAAACACCATATATTTT.

This clonotype showed up just a few times. The rearrangement uses TRBV20-1 and TRBJ2-3; 8 bases fit TRBD2. V gave up 3 bases and J gave up 1 base; unmatched junction bases: 6. This CDR3 contains 15 residues. CDR1 and CDR2 from the germline V gene are DFQATT and SNEGSKA (reference sequence). CDR3 in DNA: TGCAGTGCTAGGAGAGCGGGAGAGCGCACAGATACGCAGTATTTT. Translating gives CSARRAGERTDTQYF.

This clonotype was seen only a few times. This chain uses TRBV10-2 with TRBJ2-2, with TRBD2 matching 9 bases. Losses at the gene ends were 6 bases for V and 4 bases for J; bases not matched to a gene: 3. This CDR3 spans 14 amino acids. The germline V gene has CDR1 WSHSY and CDR2 SAAADI. CDR3 amino acids: CASRALAGTGELFF. CDR3 nucleotide sequence: TGCGCCAGCAGGGCACTAGCGGGCACCGGGGAGCTGTTTTTT.

There are a few counts of this clonotype. V is TRBV6-2 or TRBV6-3 and J is TRBJ1-1; 7 nucleotides agree with TRBD1. CDR3 length: 12 residues. The V segment lost 8 bases and the J segment 11 bases; nucleotides outside the gene matches: 11. CDR1 and CDR2 from the germline V gene are MNHEY and SVGEGT. In DNA form, the CDR3 reads TGTGCCAGCCTCCAGGGGGGATTGCAGGCTTTCTTT. Translation gives CASLQGGLQAFF.